Many counts were recorded for the clone carrying this TCR beta chain. The antigen is not known. This sample stems from a study of early T cells in non-severe SARS-CoV-2 infection. Findings and caveats of the study: Sequences matched to VDJdb favored anti-spike CD8 responses, while private and CD4 specificities were missed.

As part of library construction, unique molecular identifiers were attached to individual cDNA molecules. Each CDR3 protein is one row after TCRdb ran MiXCR on the 5' RACE reads. The sample contains more than 55,000 distinct CDR3 sequences, roughly 4.9% of which appear only once. The clonotype originates from an adult who was a healthcare worker with PCR-confirmed SARS-CoV-2 infection or an uninfected control (not recorded which). The donor label of this sample is uncertain. Sequenced here: whole blood, sampled at baseline.

The CDR3 DNA reads as TGTGCCAGCAGCCACCGGGACAAATACAATGAGCAGTTCTTC. Protein: CASSHRDKYNEQFF. The chain employs TRBV11-3 and TRBJ2-1, with D possibly being TRBD1 (6 bases). Germline loops: CDR1 SGHNT, CDR2 YENEEA. V was shortened by 5 bases and J by 4 bases, with 12 bases between the two germline ends. CDR3 length: 14 residues.